This entry describes one T cell receptor beta chain. This clonotype was recorded at least ten times. The target of this receptor is not known. Base qualities are not recorded, but no much larger clone differs from it by a single base. The TCR beta CDR3 regions were amplified from the RNA transcripts. A first-round RT-PCR of the TCR CDR3 used the HTBI primer set with the Qiagen OneStep RT-PCR kit. Libraries were constructed in a second round of multiplex PCR, after which size selection and purification were carried out. Libraries were sequenced paired-end with 100 bp reads on an Illumina HiSeq2000. In the original analysis: SOAPnuke was used to process the raw data, throwing out any read that contained adapters or uncalled bases, had a mean Phred below 15, or lacked an exact constant-primer or identifier match. COPE v1.2.5 was used to merge high-quality paired reads, and clonotypes were defined as unique nucleotide sequences. MiTCR v1.1 was used to align the clonotypes against IMGT TRBV, TRBD and TRBJ reference segments. The analysis was restricted to V-J combinations with a frequency above 0.0001, which together covered about 99% of the repertoires. The TCS score was defined as F50 (clonal expansion) divided by E x V (chaos), with BLOSUM62-based TCRdist calculated between CDR3 peptides within each V-J. Welch's t-statistics and random forest reduced just over 500 V-J features to about 12, which were used in a naive Bayes classifier (R e1071). The public reads were reprocessed in TCRdb via fastp at Q25 and MiXCR, keeping in-frame beta chains. CDR3 protein duplicates are merged, each entry listing the most common genes and DNA. TCRdb's processing, not the study's, gives the V and J calls here. Across this sample there are 600,000 to 750,000 distinct CDR3 sequences, with 15% to 20% seen only once. The top ten clones comprise around 16% of the sample.

Stable Graves' hyperthyroidism was defined as the absence of progression to ophthalmopathy over 18 months of follow-up. Hyperthyroidism patients were newly diagnosed, with disease duration under 2 months, and aged 18 to 65 years. Exclusion was applied to patients with uncontrolled infections, other autoimmune diseases, pregnancy or lactation. Diagnoses relied on clinical symptoms, serum thyroxine and TRAb, thyroid ultrasound and orbital computed tomography. PBMCs were separated from around 9.1 ml of fresh peripheral blood using Ficoll-Paque density gradient centrifugation. Total RNA was extracted with Trizol reagent, and quality was checked on an Agilent 2100 Bioanalyzer. This sample is drawn from a study of T cells in Graves' hyperthyroidism and ophthalmopathy (dated by TCRdb to about 2019). About the study as a whole: Peripheral blood samples were taken at the time of initial diagnosis, prior to any treatment. To identify TCR V-J signatures that set the groups apart, the researchers used a discovery cohort of more than 95 patients, made up of under 50 with Graves' ophthalmopathy and 55 to 65 with stable Graves' hyperthyroidism. Thyroid tissue and blood T-cell repertoires from about six Graves' hyperthyroidism patients were also compared in the study. After sampling, hyperthyroidism patients received methimazole starting at 30 mg daily, and ophthalmopathy patients received high-dose intravenous methylprednisolone. The 100 or so discovery patients were divided at random into training and test sets in a 7:3 ratio. An independent validation cohort of about 20 hyperthyroidism patients and 17 patients who later progressed to ophthalmopathy tested prospective prediction of ophthalmopathy. The paper describes TCR Vbeta CDR3 sequencing of 135 peripheral blood samples, made up of 43 ophthalmopathy patients, 70 to 75 hyperthyroidism patients and some 17 progressor patients. Summary of the overall study and its limitations: Sample size was not statistically predetermined, and blinding of investigators to group allocation was not performed. A 13 V-J signature model separated ophthalmopathy from stable hyperthyroidism, with about 88% sensitivity and roughly 84% specificity in cross-validation and 80%/75% in testing. Most expanded thyroid clonotypes (frequency above 0.001) were also found in blood, which suggests that blood repertoires may mirror thyroid immune responses. During validation, the model predicted progression to ophthalmopathy a median of about 6.3 months ahead of onset, with around 71% sensitivity and 72.22% specificity.

CDR1 and CDR2 were assigned from the germline V gene as MNHNS and SASEGT. V loses 6 bases at its end and J loses 4 bases; junction bases beyond the gene matches: 8. Including cysteine and phenylalanine, the CDR3 has 15 amino acids. Only CDR3 DNA remains: 45 bases, in frame from the first base. This clonotype was sampled from a man aged 50 or older with Graves' hyperthyroidism. Input material: blood. This chain joins TRBV6-1 to TRBJ2-1, with 8 bases aligning to TRBD2. At the DNA level, the sequence is TGTGCCAGCAGCCAAGGGTCGGGAGGGTACAATGAGCAGTTCTTC. This translates into CASSQGSGGYNEQFF.